Listed here are 14 T cell receptor beta chains from one sample, sequenced in a study of cytomegalovirus exposure and HLA in healthy donors. 60 Vbeta and 13 Jbeta primers were used in PCR. Repertoires were generated with immunoSEQ multiplex PCR, while TCRdb's copy carries only in-frame clones and drops some. The repertoire holds 65,000 to 95,000 clones, under 80% seen once, with around 15% in the top ten. Sequenced sample: PBMCs. The receptors come from a human donor in good health.

J is TRBJ1-4 and V is TRBV7-9; 7 nucleotides line up with TRBD1. J lost 10 bases, V lost 1 base, and 9 bases had no gene match. The germline V gene encodes CDR1 SEHNR and CDR2 FQNEAQ (reference sequence). There are 15 residues in the CDR3. In DNA form, the CDR3 reads TGTGCCAGCAGCTTAGGGGACAGTAGGCCTGGAAAACTGTTTTTT. Its translation: CASSLGDSRPGKLFF.

The chain links TRBV6-1 to TRBJ2-2; D unclear. The CDR3 is 14 amino acids. Trimming took off 6 bases at V and 1 base at J, with 9 bases between the two ends. Germline values: CDR1 MNHNS, CDR2 SASEGT. CDR3 in amino acids: CASRDLMNTGELFF. CDR3 DNA: TGTGCCAGCAGAGACTTAATGAACACCGGGGAGCTGTTTTTT.

This chain connects TRBV5-4 to TRBJ2-1, with TRBD1 as a possible D gene (6 bases). V dropped 3 bases and J dropped 7 bases, with 11 bases sitting between them. CDR3 length: 13 residues. Germline V gene lookup returns CDR1 SGHNT and CDR2 YYREEE (reference sequence). The CDR3 loop is CASSWAQGNEQFF. The CDR3 DNA sequence: TGTGCCAGCAGCTGGGCACAGGGTAATGAGCAGTTCTTC.

V gene TRBV4-1 combines with J gene TRBJ2-1; 12 bases map to TRBD1. The V gene's germline CDR1 is MGHRA and CDR2 YSYEKL. The CDR3 consists of 16 residues. V shed 1 base, J shed 10 bases, and the junction held 8 bases outside the gene matches. The CDR3 loop is CASSQAPGQGALEQFF. DNA of the CDR3: TGCGCCAGCAGCCAAGCTCCGGGACAGGGGGCCCTGGAGCAGTTCTTC.

The rearrangement joins TRBV6-5 to TRBJ2-7, with 9 bases aligning to TRBD1. The CDR3 consists of 15 residues. V gave up 6 bases and J gave up 4 bases; unmatched junction bases: 10. Germline assignment: CDR1 MNHEY and CDR2 SVGAGI. CDR3 DNA: TGTGCCAGCAGACCCGGACAGGGGTGGGATTACGAGCAGTACTTC. Translation gives CASRPGQGWDYEQYF.

The genes are TRBV11-2 and TRBJ1-1; D is undetermined. In germline, CDR1 is SGHAT, CDR2 FQNNGV. The CDR3 loop spans 11 amino acids. Trimming took off 11 bases at V and 4 bases at J, with 11 bases between the two ends. This CDR3 reads CAVGEGTEAFF. The DNA of the CDR3 is TGTGCCGTAGGTGAGGGCACTGAAGCTTTCTTT.

This clone was seen a single time. The chain links TRBV7-9 to TRBJ1-6; D is unclear. V was shortened by 1 base and J by 7 bases, with 8 bases between the two germline ends. Per the germline V gene, CDR1 is SEHNR and CDR2 is FQNEAQ (reference sequence). CDR3 length equals 14 residues. CDR3 loop: CASSLVRVNSPLHF. The CDR3, as DNA: TGTGCCAGCAGCTTAGTGAGGGTAAATTCACCCCTCCACTTT. The whole variable domain, filled in from reference TRBV7-9 and TRBJ1-6, reads DTGVSQNPRHKITKRGQNVTFRCDPISEHNRLYWYRQTLGQGPEFLTYFQNEAQLEKSRLLSDRFSAERPKGSFSTLEIQRTEQGDSAMYLCASSLVRVNSPLHFGNGTRLTVT.

This chain uses TRBV27 with TRBJ1-1; TRBD1 matches 9 bases. Trimming at V came to 8 bases and at J to 7 bases, leaving 11 bases not matched to a gene. CDR3 length equals 14 residues. CDR1 is MNHEY, CDR2 SMNVEV, per germline (reference sequence). CDR3 bases: TGTGCCAGCGGCGGGACAGGGTCCTTTAATGAAGCTTTCTTT. It encodes CASGGTGSFNEAFF.

This rearrangement joins TRBV7-7 to TRBJ2-1, with D perhaps matching TRBD1 (6 bases). This CDR3 is 16 amino acids long. Germline CDR1 and CDR2: SSHAT and FNYEAQ (reference sequence). V lost 5 bases and J lost 2, with 16 bases in between. CDR3 loop: CASSLREGGAYNEQFF. The CDR3 nucleotides read TGTGCCAGCAGCCTCCGGGAAGGGGGAGCCTACAATGAGCAGTTCTTC. Together with reference TRBV7-7 and TRBJ2-1, the CDR3 gives the full variable domain: GAGVSQSPRYKVTKRGQDVTLRCDPISSHATLYWYQQALGQGPEFLTYFNYEAQPDKSGLPSDRFSAERPEGSISTLTIQRTEQRDSAMYRCASSLREGGAYNEQFFGPGTRLTVL.

This chain joins TRBV5-6 and TRBJ1-2, with TRBD1 identical over 7 bases. The CDR3 is made up of 16 amino acids. V gave up 1 base and J gave up 8 bases; unmatched junction bases: 14. Germline CDR1 SGHDT, CDR2 YYEEEE. CDR3 in amino acids: CASSLWATGDPFGYTF. The CDR3 DNA reads as TGTGCCAGCAGCTTGTGGGCAACAGGGGACCCATTCGGCTACACCTTC.

V gene TRBV11-2 combines with J gene TRBJ2-7; 7 bases line up with TRBD1. The germline V gene encodes CDR1 SGHAT and CDR2 FQNNGV. With V trimmed by 3 bases and J by 6 bases, 17 bases remained unmatched. This CDR3 is built from 17 residues. The CDR3: CASSFVLPGQTFREQYF. The CDR3 bases are TGTGCCAGCAGCTTCGTACTACCGGGACAGACCTTTCGCGAGCAGTACTTC.

This rearrangement joins TRBV6-6 to TRBJ1-2, with a tentative D call TRBD1 (5 bases). In germline, CDR1 is MNHNY, CDR2 SVGAGI (reference sequence). The CDR3 is 13 amino acids. Trimming removed 6 bases at V and 4 bases at J, with 12 bases between. The CDR3 region is CASRSGISYGYTF. Written as DNA, the CDR3 is TGTGCCAGCAGGTCAGGGATTTCCTATGGCTACACCTTC.

The CDR3 DNA reads TGCGCCAGCAGCCAAGTGGACAGGGAATCCTACGAGCAGTACTTC. Protein product: CASSQVDRESYEQYF. The rearrangement uses TRBV4-1 and TRBJ2-7; 8 bases match TRBD1. This CDR3 spans 15 amino acids. J was trimmed by 1 base and V by 1 base; bases with no gene match: 3. Germline assignment: CDR1 MGHRA and CDR2 YSYEKL.

The count of this clone is one. The chain uses TRBV6-5 and TRBJ2-3, with TRBD2 identical over 8 bases. Trimming cost V 7 bases and J 9 bases; bases outside gene matches: 12. The CDR3 has 14 amino acids. CDR1 MNHEY and CDR2 SVGAGI come from the germline V gene. CDR3 sequence reads: CASTTGLGRDTQYF. DNA for the CDR3: TGTGCCAGCACCACGGGACTAGGGCGGGACACGCAGTATTTT.